The text below deals with one T cell receptor (beta chain). This record belongs to a study of blood T cell repertoires in COVID-19. Study-wide background: Researchers got acute and convalescent COVID-19 samples from the United States, Italy and Spain. PBMCs, B-cell-depleted T cells, or T cells were the source of the cDNA or gDNA that made up the material.

Authors' analysis steps: Estimation of nucleated cell counts relied on the amplification of reference gene primers. Profiled with immunoSEQ multiplex PCR; TCRdb holds only in-frame clones, not every one. That table furnishes V, J and clone size, whereas the DNA furnished D and trimming. The data hold about 400,000 clones, with about nine tenths observed a single time. Sequences were obtained from peripheral blood. This sequence originates from a woman aged 25 to 39 with active or convalescent COVID-19.

The CDR3 DNA sequence: TGCGCCAGCAGCCAAGATGAGCGGGACAAATCCTACAATGAGCAGTTCTTC. Protein product: CASSQDERDKSYNEQFF. The chain combines TRBV4-1 with TRBJ2-1, with D perhaps matching TRBD2 (7 bases). Germline lookup yields CDR1 MGHRA and CDR2 YSYEKL. CDR3 length: 17 residues. V was clipped by 0 bases and J by 1 base, with 13 bases between them.